This T cell receptor beta chain was recovered during a study of Ad26.COV2.S vaccination and SARS-CoV-2 variants. CDR3 length equals 15 residues. The germline V gene encodes CDR1 LGHNA and CDR2 YNFKEQ. Assay used: immunoSEQ multiplex PCR; TCRdb lists only in-frame clones, some missing. The profile shows around 450,000 clones, 89% of them singletons. Comments on this clone: Its antigen is still unknown. An end of the junction does not agree with germline; a read error may underlie this.

The treatment: 19 received Ad26.COV2.S at low or high dose, single or two shots; roughly five received placebo; per-sample allocation not given. Repertoires come from day 63 after the first vaccine or placebo injection. Study-level results: Ad26.COV2.S recipients had broader spike-specific TCRs (P = 0.0014). Responses of T cells in total may have been underestimated by the TCR breadth and depth analyses.

The receptor comes from a person aged 18 to 59 who received the Ad26.COV2.S COVID-19 vaccine or a placebo. The material was peripheral blood, obtained in a trial of Ad26.COV2.S vaccine versus placebo. J is TRBJ2-3 and V is TRBV4-2, with unresolved D. In DNA, the CDR3 is TGTGCCAGCAGCCAATTAGCAGGAAGCATAGATACGCAGTATTTT. It codes for CASSQLAGSIDTQYF.